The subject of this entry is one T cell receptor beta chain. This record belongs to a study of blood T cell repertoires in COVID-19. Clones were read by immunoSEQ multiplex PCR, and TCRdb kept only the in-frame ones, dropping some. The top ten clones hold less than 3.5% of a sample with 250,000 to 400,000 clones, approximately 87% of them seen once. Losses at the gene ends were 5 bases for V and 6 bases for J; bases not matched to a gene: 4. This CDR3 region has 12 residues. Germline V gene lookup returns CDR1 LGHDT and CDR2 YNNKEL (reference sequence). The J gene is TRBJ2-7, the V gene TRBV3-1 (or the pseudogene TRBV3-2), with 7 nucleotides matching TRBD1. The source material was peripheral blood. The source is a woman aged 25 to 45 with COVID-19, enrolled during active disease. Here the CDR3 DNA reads TGTGCCAGCAGCTTTGGGACAGTCGAGCAGTACTTC. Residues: CASSFGTVEQYF.